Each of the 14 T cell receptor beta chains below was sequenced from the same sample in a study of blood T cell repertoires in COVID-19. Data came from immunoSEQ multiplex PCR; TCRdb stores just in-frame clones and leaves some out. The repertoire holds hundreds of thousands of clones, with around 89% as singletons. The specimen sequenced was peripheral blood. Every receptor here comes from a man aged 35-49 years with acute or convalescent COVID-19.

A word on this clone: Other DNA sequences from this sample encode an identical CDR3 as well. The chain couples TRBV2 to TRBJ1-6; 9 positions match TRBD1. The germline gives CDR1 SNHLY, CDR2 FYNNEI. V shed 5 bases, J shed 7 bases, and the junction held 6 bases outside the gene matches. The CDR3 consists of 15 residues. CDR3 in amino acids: CASSLQGARNSPLHF. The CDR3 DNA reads TGTGCCAGCAGTTTACAGGGGGCGCGGAATTCACCCCTCCACTTT. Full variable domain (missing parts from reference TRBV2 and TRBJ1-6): EPEVTQTPSHQVTQMGQEVILRCVPISNHLYFYWYRQILGQKVEFLVSFYNNEISEKSEIFDDQFSVERPDGSNFTLKIRSTKLEDSAMYFCASSLQGARNSPLHFGNGTRLTVT.

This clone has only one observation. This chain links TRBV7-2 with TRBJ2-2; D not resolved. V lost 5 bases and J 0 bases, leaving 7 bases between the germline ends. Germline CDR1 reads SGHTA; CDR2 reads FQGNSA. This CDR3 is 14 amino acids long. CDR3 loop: CASSRESNTGELFF. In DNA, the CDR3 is TGTGCCAGCAGCAGAGAGTCGAACACCGGGGAGCTGTTTTTT. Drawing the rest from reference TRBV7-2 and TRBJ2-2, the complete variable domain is GAGVSQSPSNKVTEKGKDVELRCDPISGHTALYWYRQSLGQGLEFLIYFQGNSAPDKSGLPSDRFSAERTGGSVSTLTIQRTQQEDSAVYLCASSRESNTGELFFGEGSRLTVL.

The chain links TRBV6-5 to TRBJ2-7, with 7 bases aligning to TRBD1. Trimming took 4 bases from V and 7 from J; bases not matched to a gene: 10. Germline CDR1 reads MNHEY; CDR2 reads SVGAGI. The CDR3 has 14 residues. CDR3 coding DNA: TGTGCCAGCAGTTCGGGACAGCCATCTACAGAGCAGTACTTC. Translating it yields CASSSGQPSTEQYF.

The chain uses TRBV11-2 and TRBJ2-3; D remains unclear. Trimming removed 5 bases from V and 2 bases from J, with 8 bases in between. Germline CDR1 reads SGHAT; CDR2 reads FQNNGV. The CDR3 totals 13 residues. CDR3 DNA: TGTGCCAGCAGCCCTCCTTACACAGATACGCAGTATTTT. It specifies CASSPPYTDTQYF. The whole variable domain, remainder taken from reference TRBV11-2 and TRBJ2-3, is EAGVAQSPRYKIIEKRQSVAFWCNPISGHATLYWYQQILGQGPKLLIQFQNNGVVDDSQLPKDRFSAERLKGVDSTLKIQPAKLEDSAVYLCASSPPYTDTQYFGPGTRLTVL.

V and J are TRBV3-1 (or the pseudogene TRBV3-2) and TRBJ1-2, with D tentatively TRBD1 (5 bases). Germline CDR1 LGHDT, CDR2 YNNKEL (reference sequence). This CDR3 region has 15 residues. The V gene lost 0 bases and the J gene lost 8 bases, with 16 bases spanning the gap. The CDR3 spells CASSQEGAHTAGYTF. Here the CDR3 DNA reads TGTGCCAGCAGCCAAGAAGGGGCCCACACAGCGGGCTACACCTTC.

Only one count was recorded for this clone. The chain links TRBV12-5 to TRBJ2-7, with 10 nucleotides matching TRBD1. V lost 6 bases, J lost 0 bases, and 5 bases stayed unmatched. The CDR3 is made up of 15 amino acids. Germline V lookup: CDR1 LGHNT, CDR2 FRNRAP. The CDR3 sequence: CASGIRTGGSYEQYF. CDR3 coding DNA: TGTGCTAGTGGAATTAGGACAGGGGGCTCCTACGAGCAGTACTTC.

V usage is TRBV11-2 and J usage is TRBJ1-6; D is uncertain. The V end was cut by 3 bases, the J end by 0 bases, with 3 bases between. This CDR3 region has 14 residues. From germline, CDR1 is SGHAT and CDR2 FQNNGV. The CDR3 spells CASSFSSYNSPLHF. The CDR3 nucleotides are TGTGCCAGCAGCTTTAGCTCCTATAATTCACCCCTCCACTTT.

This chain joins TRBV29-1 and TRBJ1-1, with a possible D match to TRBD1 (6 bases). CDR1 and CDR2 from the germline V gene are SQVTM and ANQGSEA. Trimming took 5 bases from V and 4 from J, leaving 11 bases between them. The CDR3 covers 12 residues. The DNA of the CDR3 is TGCAGCGTTCCCCAGGGGACCACTGAAGCTTTCTTT. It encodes CSVPQGTTEAFF.

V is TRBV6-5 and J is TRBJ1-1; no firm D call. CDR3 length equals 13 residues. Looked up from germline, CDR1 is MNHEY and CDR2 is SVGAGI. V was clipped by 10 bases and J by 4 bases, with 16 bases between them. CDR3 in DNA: TGTGCCACTGGGTCCGAGGGATCCACTGAAGCTTTCTTT. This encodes CATGSEGSTEAFF.

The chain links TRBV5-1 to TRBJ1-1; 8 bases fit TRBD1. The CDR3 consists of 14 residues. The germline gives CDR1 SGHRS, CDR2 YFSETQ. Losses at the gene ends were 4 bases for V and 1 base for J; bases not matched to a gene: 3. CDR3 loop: CASSQDRGNTEAFF. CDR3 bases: TGCGCCAGCAGCCAAGACAGGGGGAACACTGAAGCTTTCTTT.

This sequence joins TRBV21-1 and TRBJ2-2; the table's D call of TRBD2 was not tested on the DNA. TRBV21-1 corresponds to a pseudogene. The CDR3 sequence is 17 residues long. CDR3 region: CASSKARVGLNTGELFF. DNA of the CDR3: TGTGCCAGCAGCAAAGCGCGGGTAGGGCTGAACACCGGGGAGCTGTTTTTT.

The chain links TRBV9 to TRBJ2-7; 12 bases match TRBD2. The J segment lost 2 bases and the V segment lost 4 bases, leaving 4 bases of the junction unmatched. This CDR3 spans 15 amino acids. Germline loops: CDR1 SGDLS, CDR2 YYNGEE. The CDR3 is CASSIGTSGPYEQYF. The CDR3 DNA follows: TGTGCCAGCAGCATCGGGACTAGCGGGCCCTACGAGCAGTACTTC.

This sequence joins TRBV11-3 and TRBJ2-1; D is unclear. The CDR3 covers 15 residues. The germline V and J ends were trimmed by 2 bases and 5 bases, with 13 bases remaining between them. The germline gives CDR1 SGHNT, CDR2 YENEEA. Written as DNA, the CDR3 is TGTGCCAGCAGCTTATCTACCCCGCTTGACAATGAGCAGTTCTTC. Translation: CASSLSTPLDNEQFF.

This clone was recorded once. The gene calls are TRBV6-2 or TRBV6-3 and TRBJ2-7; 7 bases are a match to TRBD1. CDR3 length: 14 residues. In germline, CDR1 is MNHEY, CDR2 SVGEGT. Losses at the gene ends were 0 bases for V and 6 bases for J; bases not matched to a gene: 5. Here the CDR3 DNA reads TGTGCCAGCAGTTACTCGCCAGGGGGACGCGAGCAGTACTTC. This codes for CASSYSPGGREQYF.